The 31 T cell receptor beta chains listed next were all sequenced from one sample in a study of T-cell memory formation after mild COVID-19. TCRdb called the 5' RACE reads again in MiXCR, with one record for every CDR3 protein. The sample lists more than 450,000 distinct CDR3 sequences; 15% to 20% were seen once. Sequenced input: PBMCs or a T cell subset sorted from them (not recorded which). These receptors all stem from an adult woman who had mild COVID-19 (a few samples of this study predate the infection). Cell type and time point are not known.

This clonotype was seen only a few times. The genes are TRBV20-1 and TRBJ1-1; D is undetermined. V was clipped by 3 bases and J by 3 bases, with 11 bases between them. The CDR3 runs 13 residues. Germline CDR1 and CDR2: DFQATT and SNEGSKA (reference sequence). CDR3 region: CSARAPHDTEAFF. The CDR3 region has the DNA TGCAGTGCTAGGGCCCCTCATGACACTGAAGCTTTCTTT.

This clonotype was observed a few times. The rearrangement joins TRBV9 to TRBJ2-2; TRBD2 matches at 11 bases. The CDR3 length is 15 residues. Germline V gene data show CDR1 as SGDLS and CDR2 as YYNGEE. V lost 2 bases to trimming and J lost 4 bases; unmatched junction nucleotides: 1. The CDR3 bases are TGTGCCAGCAGCGTTAGCGGGGGGGCCACCGGGGAGCTGTTTTTT. Translated, it gives CASSVSGGATGELFF.

This clonotype was observed a few times. The chain carries TRBV9 and TRBJ1-1, with TRBD1 matching over 9 bases. This CDR3 is built from 14 residues. The J segment lost 4 bases and the V segment lost 5 bases, leaving 6 bases of the junction unmatched. From germline, CDR1 is SGDLS and CDR2 YYNGEE. This CDR3 is CASRKGQGTTEAFF. DNA of the CDR3: TGTGCCAGCAGGAAGGGACAGGGTACCACTGAAGCTTTCTTT.

This clonotype was seen a handful of times. The V gene is TRBV18, the J gene TRBJ1-1; D is uncertain. The germline V gene has CDR1 KGHSH and CDR2 LQKENI. The CDR3 has 16 residues. Between the trimmed V and J ends, which lost 6 bases and 4 bases, there was a span of 21 bases. CDR3 nucleotides: TGTGCCAGCTCCTTCGTCGGTGGCCCCGTGCCCACTGAAGCTTTCTTT. It specifies CASSFVGGPVPTEAFF. Full variable domain (rest looked up from reference TRBV18 and TRBJ1-1): NAGVMQNPRHLVRRRGQEARLRCSPMKGHSHVYWYRQLPEEGLKFMVYLQKENIIDESGMPKERFSAEFPKEGPSILRIQQVVRGDSAAYFCASSFVGGPVPTEAFFGQGTRLTVV.

The chain combines TRBV6-1 with TRBJ1-4; no firm D call. In germline, CDR1 is MNHNS, CDR2 SASEGT. This CDR3 is built from 14 residues. V shed 2 bases and J shed 7 bases, with 11 bases lying between them. The CDR3 protein is CASSEPLWGEKLFF. CDR3 in DNA: TGTGCCAGCAGTGAACCGCTGTGGGGTGAAAAACTGTTTTTT.

This clonotype was seen only a few times. This chain links TRBV29-1 with TRBJ1-2, with D uncertain. V was cut by 0 bases and J by 4 bases, with 12 bases left in between. There are 14 residues in the CDR3. Germline V CDR1 and CDR2: SQVTM, ANQGSEA. CDR3 sequence (DNA): TGCAGCGTTGAAGATGCCGGACGCAGCTATGGCTACACCTTC. This sequence encodes CSVEDAGRSYGYTF.

V is TRBV11-2 and J is TRBJ1-1; maybe TRBD1 (6 bases). Trimming shortened V by 0 bases and J by 6 bases, and 11 bases separated the two germline ends. Germline assignment: CDR1 SGHAT and CDR2 FQNNGV. The CDR3 covers 14 residues. CDR3 amino acids: CASSLDLGGPEAFF. The CDR3 DNA sequence: TGTGCCAGCAGCTTAGATCTGGGGGGCCCTGAAGCTTTCTTT.

V usage is TRBV20-1 and J usage is TRBJ2-1; TRBD2 matches at 12 bases. The germline CDR1 and CDR2 sequences are DFQATT and SNEGSKA (reference sequence). With V trimmed by 0 bases and J by 7 bases, 13 bases remained unmatched. This CDR3 region has 18 residues. The CDR3 loop reads CSARDSQHLAGGLNEQFF. CDR3 DNA: TGCAGTGCTAGAGATTCCCAACACCTAGCGGGGGGGCTGAATGAGCAGTTCTTC.

The rearrangement joins TRBV4-3 to TRBJ1-2; the D is unclear. The V gene's germline CDR1 is LGHNA and CDR2 YSLEER. Deletions cut 4 bases from V and 8 bases from J, with 14 bases between. This CDR3 contains 13 residues. In DNA, the CDR3 is TGCGCCAGCAGCCTGACACCTTCTAGGGGCTACACCTTC. It is translated as CASSLTPSRGYTF.

The chain joins TRBV7-9 to TRBJ2-7; D possibly corresponds to TRBD1 (6 bases). The germline V and J ends were trimmed by 3 bases and 7 bases, with 19 bases remaining between them. Germline lookup yields CDR1 SEHNR and CDR2 FQNEAQ (reference sequence). This CDR3 spans 15 amino acids. Here the CDR3 reads CASSFPGRGGEEQYF. The CDR3 DNA is TGTGCCAGCAGCTTTCCAGGCAGGGGTGGAGAGGAGCAGTACTTC.

The chain carries TRBV27 and TRBJ2-7; possibly TRBD1 or TRBD2 for D (6 bases each). Germline CDR1 reads MNHEY; CDR2 reads SMNVEV (reference sequence). The CDR3 loop spans 14 amino acids. V was clipped by 10 bases and J by 4 bases, with 20 bases between them. CDR3 region: CATSRGTKGYEQYF. The CDR3 DNA sequence: TGTGCCACCTCCCGGGGGACAAAAGGGTACGAGCAGTACTTC.

The CDR3 DNA is TGTGCCAGCAGCTCCCCCGGTGGACGTCTACCCTACGAGCAGTACTTC. This encodes CASSSPGGRLPYEQYF. The chain couples TRBV7-6 to TRBJ2-7; D gene uncertain. This CDR3 comprises 16 residues. V was shortened by 4 bases and J by 2 bases, with 18 bases between the two germline ends. Per the germline V gene, CDR1 is SGHVS and CDR2 is FNYEAQ.

In this sample, this clonotype turned up a few times. CDR3 in amino acids: CASTAGESYEQYF. CDR3 sequence (DNA): TGTGCCAGCACCGCAGGGGAGTCCTACGAGCAGTACTTC. The chain uses TRBV6-5 and TRBJ2-7; tentatively, D is TRBD1 (6 bases). V was pared by 7 bases and J by 1 base, with 11 bases between. There are 13 residues in the CDR3. Germline CDR1 reads MNHEY; CDR2 reads SVGAGI.

This chain links TRBV29-1 with TRBJ2-1; TRBD1 is a possible D gene (6 bases). The CDR3 runs to 10 residues. V was trimmed by 6 bases and J by 10 bases, leaving 10 bases between them. The germline CDR1 and CDR2 sequences are SQVTM and ANQGSEA. The CDR3 bases are TGCAGCGTCCGGCAGGGGGAGCAGTTCTTC. Translated, it gives CSVRQGEQFF.

This clonotype was seen more than once but under ten times. The rearrangement links TRBV6-5 to TRBJ2-1, with D possibly matching TRBD2 (6 bases). The CDR3 consists of 12 residues. Germline assignment: CDR1 MNHEY and CDR2 SVGAGI. Trimming removed 6 bases from V and 7 bases from J, with 10 bases in between. The CDR3 is CASRGGVNEQFF. The DNA of the CDR3 is TGTGCCAGCAGGGGGGGAGTAAATGAGCAGTTCTTC.

The V gene is TRBV7-8, the J gene TRBJ2-5; perhaps TRBD2 as D (6 bases). With the DNA end fitting TRBJ2-7 better, the J assignment may be wrong. This CDR3 has 14 amino acids. The germline V gene has CDR1 SGHVS and CDR2 FQNEAQ. CDR3: CASSLLTGVLEQYV. CDR3 nucleotide sequence: TGTGCCAGCAGCTTATTGACGGGGGTGCTCGAGCAGTACGTC.

In this sample, this clonotype turned up many times. The chain links TRBV7-2 to TRBJ2-2, with TRBD1 matching over 7 bases. The V gene end was trimmed by 6 bases and the J gene end by 6 bases; junction bases not matched to a gene: 4. The CDR3 loop spans 13 amino acids. The V gene's germline CDR1 is SGHTA and CDR2 FQGNSA. In DNA, the CDR3 is TGTGCCAGCAGAGGGACAGCCCCCGGGGAGCTGTTTTTT. This translates into CASRGTAPGELFF.

V is TRBV20-1 and J is TRBJ2-3; 7 nucleotides agree with TRBD2. The CDR3 sequence is 16 residues long. Germline lookup yields CDR1 DFQATT and CDR2 SNEGSKA (reference sequence). V gave up 5 bases and J gave up 1 base; unmatched junction bases: 12. CDR3 in DNA: TGCAGTGCTCAAAAGGAATTAGCGGGCCGCACAGATACGCAGTATTTT. This encodes CSAQKELAGRTDTQYF.

This chain connects TRBV14 to TRBJ2-7; D remains ambiguous. With 4 bases removed from V and 5 bases from J, the gap between germline ends came to 12 bases. The CDR3 consists of 13 residues. Germline CDR1 and CDR2: SGHDN and FVKESK. The CDR3 region is CASSLPNFNEQYF. The CDR3 DNA reads TGTGCCAGCAGCCTCCCCAACTTCAACGAGCAGTACTTC.

V and J are TRBV12-3 or TRBV12-4 and TRBJ2-3, with 8 bases aligning to TRBD2. With 4 bases clipped from V and 1 base from J, the junction kept 7 bases outside the gene matches. The CDR3 has 16 residues. The CDR3 nucleotides read TGTGCCAGCAGTTCAGGACTAGCCCGGGGCACAGATACGCAGTATTTT. Translated, it gives CASSSGLARGTDTQYF.

This clonotype was counted only a few times. The rearrangement links TRBV4-2 to TRBJ2-7; D tentatively reads TRBD1 or TRBD2 (5 bases each). The V gene lost 3 bases and the J gene lost 5 bases, with 8 bases spanning the gap. In germline, CDR1 is LGHNA, CDR2 YNFKEQ. This CDR3 region has 12 residues. The CDR3, as DNA: TGTGCCAGCAGCCACGGGGCCGACGAGCAGTACTTC. It translates to CASSHGADEQYF.

This clonotype was seen more than once but under ten times. The chain joins TRBV6-2 or TRBV6-3 to TRBJ1-2; 7 bases are a match to TRBD1. CDR1 is MNHEY and CDR2 is SVGEGT in the germline V gene. Trimming at V came to 2 bases and at J to 4 bases, leaving 7 bases not matched to a gene. The CDR3 covers 15 residues. This CDR3 is CASSYARTGLYGYTF. The CDR3 nucleotides are TGTGCCAGCAGTTACGCCCGGACAGGACTCTATGGCTACACCTTC.

The genes are TRBV20-1 and TRBJ2-4, with TRBD1 matching 8 bases. The germline CDR1 and CDR2 sequences are DFQATT and SNEGSKA (reference sequence). J lost 7 bases, V lost 0 bases, and 8 bases had no gene match. The length of the CDR3 is 15 residues. CDR3 DNA sequence: TGCAGTGCTAGAGATGGACAGGGCTTGGGGAACATTCAGTACTTC. Its translation is CSARDGQGLGNIQYF.

The chain employs TRBV28 and TRBJ2-7; possible D gene TRBD1, 5 bases. Trimming pared 2 bases from V and 2 bases from J, leaving 10 bases between. The CDR3 length is 14 residues. Germline loops: CDR1 MDHEN, CDR2 SYDVKM. The CDR3 reads CASSLEGVPYEQYF. Written as DNA, the CDR3 is TGTGCCAGCAGTTTAGAAGGGGTCCCCTACGAGCAGTACTTC.

V gene TRBV28 combines with J gene TRBJ1-1; TRBD1 is a possible D gene (6 bases). The ends were cut back, 1 base at V and 1 base at J, with 10 bases in the middle. Germline V gene data show CDR1 as MDHEN and CDR2 as SYDVKM. The CDR3 spans 15 residues. As DNA, the CDR3 is TGTGCCAGCAGTTTATCCGGGGGGCCGAACACTGAAGCTTTCTTT. Its translation: CASSLSGGPNTEAFF.

The rearrangement links TRBV7-3 to TRBJ2-2, with 9 positions matching TRBD2. Germline-derived CDR1 and CDR2 are SGHTA and FQGTGA. With V trimmed by 2 bases and J by 7 bases, 8 bases remained unmatched. The CDR3 is 16 residues long. CDR3 residues: CASSLAPAGGGGELFF. The CDR3 region has the DNA TGTGCCAGCAGCTTAGCTCCAGCGGGAGGAGGCGGGGAGCTGTTTTTT.

This clonotype has only one observation. V is TRBV24-1 and J is TRBJ1-1; D might be TRBD1 (5 bases). Trimming pared 12 bases from V and 7 bases from J, leaving 17 bases between. Germline assignment: CDR1 KGHDR and CDR2 SFDVKD. This CDR3 has 12 amino acids. The CDR3 sequence: CASSGGGDEAFF. The CDR3 DNA follows: TGTGCCTCCTCCGGGGGAGGGGATGAAGCTTTCTTT.

The CDR3, as DNA: TGTGCCAGCAGCTTAGCAAAAATGGGACAGGGGGAGACCCAGTACTTC. Its translation is CASSLAKMGQGETQYF. The chain is built from TRBV7-7 and TRBJ2-5, with 10 bases that match TRBD1. The CDR3 has 16 amino acids. The germline V gene encodes CDR1 SSHAT and CDR2 FNYEAQ (reference sequence). V lost 0 bases, J lost 5 bases, and 6 bases stayed unmatched.

The rearrangement uses TRBV19 and TRBJ2-7; no clear D gene. Between the trimmed V and J ends, which lost 5 bases and 0 bases, there was a span of 11 bases. Germline-derived CDR1 and CDR2 are LNHDA and SQIVND (reference sequence). The CDR3 loop spans 14 amino acids. The CDR3 DNA reads TGTGCCAGTAGTGCTGACTGGAGCTCCTACGAGCAGTACTTC. Protein product: CASSADWSSYEQYF. Based on the CDR3 plus reference TRBV19 and TRBJ2-7, the full variable domain is DGGITQSPKYLFRKEGQNVTLSCEQNLNHDAMYWYRQDPGQGLRLIYYSQIVNDFQKGDIAEGYSVSREKKESFPLTVTSAQKNPTAFYLCASSADWSSYEQYFGPGTRLTVT.

This clonotype was seen ten or more times. J is TRBJ1-1 and V is TRBV29-1; perhaps TRBD1 as D (5 bases). The CDR3 contains 12 residues. The germline V and J ends were trimmed by 3 bases and 2 bases, with 7 bases remaining between them. The germline CDR1 and CDR2 sequences are SQVTM and ANQGSEA. CDR3 loop: CSVDGGNTEAFF. The CDR3 region has the DNA TGCAGCGTTGATGGGGGAAACACTGAAGCTTTCTTT.

This clonotype was seen at least ten times. The chain has TRBV29-1 and TRBJ2-7; TRBD1 matches 10 bases. This CDR3 is 13 amino acids long. V lost 7 bases, J lost 4 bases, and 7 bases stayed unmatched. Germline CDR1 is SQVTM and CDR2 is ANQGSEA. Here the CDR3 DNA reads TGCAGCGCTCTCCGGGACAGGGGTTACGAGCAGTACTTC. This encodes CSALRDRGYEQYF.